One T cell receptor beta chain is described in this entry. Its antigen is not yet known. The record has no base qualities; no much larger clone is one base away. The same CDR3 can be traced to other DNA sequences in this sample. There are 15 amino acids in the CDR3, from cysteine to phenylalanine inclusive. Of the read, only the CDR3 DNA is kept; its 45 bases are in frame from base 1. Germline trimming: 0 bases from V, 0 bases from J; junction bases outside gene matches: 3. Taken from the germline V gene, the CDR1 and CDR2 loops are SGHRS and YFSETQ. The data derive from a study of technical replicates of blood from several donors (dated by TCRdb to 2016 to 2017). Library preparation used the immunoSEQ multiplex PCR assay. TCRdb took this table from immuneACCESS and kept in-frame rearrangements with V and J called. Such tables lack part of the clones; where checked against another copy, unresolved V genes explain under half of the gap, and the rest is unexplained. The sample table records roughly 70,000 clones; 93% of these occur just once. The top ten hold roughly 0.25% of the sample.

The sequence was obtained from a human donor in good health. Sample: T cells isolated from PBMCs. The chain uses TRBV5-1 and TRBJ2-7, and 7 bases in between align with TRBD2. The sequence in DNA is TGCGCCAGCAGCTTGGAGTCTAGCGGCTCCTACGAGCAGTACTTC. It specifies CASSLESSGSYEQYF.